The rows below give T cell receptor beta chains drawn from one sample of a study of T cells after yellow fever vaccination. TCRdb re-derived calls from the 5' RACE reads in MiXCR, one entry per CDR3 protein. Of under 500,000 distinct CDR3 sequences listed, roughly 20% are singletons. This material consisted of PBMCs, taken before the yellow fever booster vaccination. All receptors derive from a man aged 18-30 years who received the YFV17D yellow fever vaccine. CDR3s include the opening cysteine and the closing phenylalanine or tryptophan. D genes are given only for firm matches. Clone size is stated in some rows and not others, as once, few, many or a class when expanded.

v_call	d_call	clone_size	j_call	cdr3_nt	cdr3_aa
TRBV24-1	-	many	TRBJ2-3	TGTGCCACCAGTGATTTCTCGGGGCCATCAGATACGCAGTATTTT	CATSDFSGPSDTQYF
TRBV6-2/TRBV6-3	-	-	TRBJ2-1	TGTGCCAGCAGTTACGTCCCCAGGAGAGACAATGAGCAGTTCTTC	CASSYVPRRDNEQFF
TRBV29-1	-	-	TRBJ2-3	TGCAGCGTTGATGTAGGAGCAGATACGCAGTATTTT	CSVDVGADTQYF
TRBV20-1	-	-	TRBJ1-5	TGCAGTGCTAGAGCCAGAGGGTCATGGAATCAGCCCCAGCATTTT	CSARARGSWNQPQHF
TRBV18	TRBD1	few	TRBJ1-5	TGTGCCAGCTCCCGGGACAGGGGGGATCAGCCCCAGCATTTT	CASSRDRGDQPQHF
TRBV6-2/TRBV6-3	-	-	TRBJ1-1	TGTGCCAGCAGTTACGATGGAGGAGTTGAAGCTTTCTTT	CASSYDGGVEAFF
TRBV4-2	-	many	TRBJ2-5	TGTGCCAGCGCCCCTAGCGAACACCAAGAGACCCAGTACTTC	CASAPSEHQETQYF
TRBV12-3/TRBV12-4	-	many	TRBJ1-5	TGTGCCAGCAGTAGGGGGATCAATCAGCCCCAGCATTTT	CASSRGINQPQHF
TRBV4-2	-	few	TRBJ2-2	TGTGCCAGCAGCCAAGCCCCCCCGGGCAGGGCGGACACCGGGGAGCTGTTTTTT	CASSQAPPGRADTGELFF
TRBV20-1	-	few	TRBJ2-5	TGCAGTGCTAGAGAGGTTCAGACATTGATGGAGACCCAGTACTTC	CSAREVQTLMETQYF
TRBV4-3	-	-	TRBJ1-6	TGCGCCAGCAGCCAAGTAGGGGCTTCACCCCTCCACTTT	CASSQVGASPLHF
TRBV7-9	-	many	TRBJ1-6	TGTGCCAGCAGCTTAGATTACACTTCACCCCTCCACTTT	CASSLDYTSPLHF
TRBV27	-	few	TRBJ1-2	TGTGCCAGCAGTCTCCAGGAGGGAAATGGCTACACCTTC	CASSLQEGNGYTF
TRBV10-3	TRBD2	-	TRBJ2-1	TGTGCCATCAGTGAGACAGCGGGGGGGCCCTGGGAGCAGTTCTTC	CAISETAGGPWEQFF
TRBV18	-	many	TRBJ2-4	TGTGCCAGCTCACCGCCAGAAGCCAAAAACATTCAGTACTTC	CASSPPEAKNIQYF
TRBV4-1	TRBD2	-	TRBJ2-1	TGCGCCAGCAGCCAATCGAGCGGGAACTCCTACAATGAGCAGTTCTTC	CASSQSSGNSYNEQFF
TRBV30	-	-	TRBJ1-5	TGTGCCTGGAGTGTGGGGGGGATTCAGCCCCAGCATTTT	CAWSVGGIQPQHF
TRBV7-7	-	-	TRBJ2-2	TGTGCCAGCAGCCCCGAAGGGGTCGGGGAGCTGTTTTTT	CASSPEGVGELFF
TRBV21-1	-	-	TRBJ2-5	-	CAVTTGGLSWETQYF
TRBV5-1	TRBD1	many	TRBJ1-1	TGCGCCAGCAGCAAATACGGGACAGACACTGAAGCTTTCTTT	CASSKYGTDTEAFF
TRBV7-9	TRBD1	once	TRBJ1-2	TGTGCCAGCAGCCCAACCCTCGACAGGGACTATGGCTACACCTTC	CASSPTLDRDYGYTF
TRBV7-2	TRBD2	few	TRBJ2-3	TGTGCCAGCAGCTTAGGACTAGCGGTAGATACGCAGTATTTT	CASSLGLAVDTQYF
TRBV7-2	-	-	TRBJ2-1	TGTGCCAGCAGCTCCAGCCCGGGACCAGATTACAATGAGCAGTTCTTC	CASSSSPGPDYNEQFF
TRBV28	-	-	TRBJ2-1	TGTGCCAGCAGGCTTCTTGATAGCAGCAATGAGCAGTTCTTC	CASRLLDSSNEQFF
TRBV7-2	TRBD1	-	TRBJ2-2	TGTGCCAGCAGCTTATGGGGGACAGGGACCGGGGAGCTGTTTTTT	CASSLWGTGTGELFF
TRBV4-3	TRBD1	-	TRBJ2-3	TGCGCCAGCAGCCAAAGCCGGGGGGGACAGGGGAGCACAGATACGCAGTATTTT	CASSQSRGGQGSTDTQYF
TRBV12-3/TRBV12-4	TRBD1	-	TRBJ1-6	TGTGCCAGCAGTTTCAGGGGGCGGATGAATTCACCCCTCCACTTT	CASSFRGRMNSPLHF
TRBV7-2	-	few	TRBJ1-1	TGTGCCAGCAGCTTAAGGGTTTCAGGAGTCACTGAAGCTTTCTTT	CASSLRVSGVTEAFF
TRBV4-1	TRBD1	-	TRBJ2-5	TGCGCCAGCAGCCAACCCCGACAGGGTGGGACCCAGTACTTC	CASSQPRQGGTQYF
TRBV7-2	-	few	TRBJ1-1	TGTGCCAGCACCGTAGGCACTGAAGCTTTCTTT	CASTVGTEAFF
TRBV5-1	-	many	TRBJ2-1	TGCGCCAGCAGCCTTTCCGGGTCGTACAATGAGCAGTTCTTC	CASSLSGSYNEQFF